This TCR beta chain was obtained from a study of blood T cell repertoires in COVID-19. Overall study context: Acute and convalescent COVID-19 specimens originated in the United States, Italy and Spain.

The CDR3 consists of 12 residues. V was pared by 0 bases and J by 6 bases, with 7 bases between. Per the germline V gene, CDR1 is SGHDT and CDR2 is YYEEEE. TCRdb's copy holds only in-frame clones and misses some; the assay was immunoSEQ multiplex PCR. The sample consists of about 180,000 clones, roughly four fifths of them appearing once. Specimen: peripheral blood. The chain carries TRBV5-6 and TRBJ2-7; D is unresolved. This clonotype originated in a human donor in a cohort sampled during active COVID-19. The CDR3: CASSLVDGEQYF. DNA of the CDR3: TGTGCCAGCAGCTTGGTAGATGGCGAGCAGTACTTC.